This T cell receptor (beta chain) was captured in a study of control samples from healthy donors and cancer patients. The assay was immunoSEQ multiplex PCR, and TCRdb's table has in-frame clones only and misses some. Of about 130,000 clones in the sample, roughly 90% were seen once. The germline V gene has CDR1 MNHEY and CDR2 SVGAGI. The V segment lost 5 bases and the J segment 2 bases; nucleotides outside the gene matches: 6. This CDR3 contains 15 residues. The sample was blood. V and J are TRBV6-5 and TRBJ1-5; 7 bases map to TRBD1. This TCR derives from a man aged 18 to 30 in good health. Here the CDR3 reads CASSPTGYGNQPQHF. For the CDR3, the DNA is TGTGCCAGCAGTCCGACAGGGTATGGCAATCAGCCCCAGCATTTT.